The present T cell receptor beta chain was sequenced within a study of blood T cell repertoires in COVID-19. The age range of participants was about 18 to 100 years, with residence in under 30 US areas. TCRdb's copy holds only in-frame clones and misses some; the assay was immunoSEQ multiplex PCR. The data show around 290,000 clones, with about 88% seen just once and 2% to 2.5% held by the top ten. V dropped 5 bases and J dropped 3; count of bases not matched to a gene: 4. The CDR3 has 14 residues. In germline, CDR1 is SGHRS, CDR2 YFSETQ. Sequencing was done on a sample of PBMCs or T cells enriched from blood (not recorded which). The source is a woman aged 55-70 years in a cohort exposed to, infected with or recovered from COVID-19 (not recorded which). V gene TRBV5-1 combines with J gene TRBJ1-4, with 7 positions matching TRBD1. The CDR3 DNA is TGCGCCAGCAGGGCAGGGGGGTCTAATGAAAAACTGTTTTTT. Its protein product is CASRAGGSNEKLFF.